This TCR beta chain was observed in a study of T-cell reconstitution after alpha-beta-depleted transplantation in children (TCRdb year 2016). The study in broad terms: T-cell immune reconstitution after TCRalphabeta/CD19-depleted allogeneic hematopoietic cell transplantation in children was quantitatively tracked in the study by means of TCR repertoire profiling. The paper as a whole reports these results and caveats: In some patients, the high TCRbeta diversity seen at day 60 was put down to recipient T cells and intrathymic progenitors that had survived conditioning. Apparently early alphabetaT-cell count recovery about two months after transplant reportedly relied on only several hundred rapidly expanded clones derived from non-depleted graft cells. Hyperexpanded clone frequencies declined over subsequent months; after one year, T-cell counts and TCRbeta diversity were mostly attributed to newly produced T cells.

The germline V gene specifies KGHDR as CDR1 and SFDVKD as CDR2. V drops 1 base and J drops 1 base, leaving 8 bases in between. Measured from the cysteine to the phenylalanine, the CDR3 is 15 residues long. Only the CDR3 region is kept as DNA, spanning 45 bases read in frame from base 1. Reading the label with the study, this specimen's treatment or condition is: allogeneic hematopoietic cell transplantation with graft depleted of TCRalphabeta T cells and CD19 B cells. The transplant recipients were children given TCRalphabeta/CD19-depleted allogeneic hematopoietic cell grafts. Libraries were made using PCR. Sequenced using an Illumina HiSeq 2500. Molecular barcoding was employed in the preparation of TCR libraries, with unique molecular identifiers being used to normalize TCRbeta repertoire quantification. The raw public data were reprocessed by TCRdb itself: fastp quality trimming at Q25, MiXCR clonotype calling, in-frame beta chains only. Under each unique CDR3 protein, matching rows form one entry showing the most common genes and DNA. In this sample the table shows around 960,000 distinct CDR3 sequences, roughly 31% of which occur a single time. The top ten constitute over 25% of the sample.

Notes on this clonotype: Its antigen remains undetermined. No qualities accompany the bases; no much larger clone lies one base away.

The specimen comprised PBMCs, mostly from graft donor cells, sampled 360 days after TCRalphabeta/CD19-depleted stem cell transplant. This TCR was recovered from a boy under two years old who had a stem cell transplant for SCID, so the T cells may come from the graft donor. The chain couples TRBV24-1 to TRBJ2-3, with a tentative D gene TRBD2 over 5 matching bases. In nucleotide form, the sequence is TGTGCCACCAGTGATTTTAGCGAAGGCACAGATACGCAGTATTTT. It encodes CATSDFSEGTDTQYF.